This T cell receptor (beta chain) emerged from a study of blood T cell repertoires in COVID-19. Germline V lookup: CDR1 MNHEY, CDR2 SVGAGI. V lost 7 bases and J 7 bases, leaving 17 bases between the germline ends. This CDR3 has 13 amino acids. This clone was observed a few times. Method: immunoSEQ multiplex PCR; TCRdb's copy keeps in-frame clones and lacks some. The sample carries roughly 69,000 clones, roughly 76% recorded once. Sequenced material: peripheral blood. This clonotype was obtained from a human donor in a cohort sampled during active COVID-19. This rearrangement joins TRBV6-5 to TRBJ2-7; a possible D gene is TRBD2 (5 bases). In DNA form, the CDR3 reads TGTGCCAGCAAGCGGCGCACCGGTGGGGAGCAGTACTTC. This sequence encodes CASKRRTGGEQYF.